The entry that follows covers one T cell receptor (beta chain) sequence. This entry is derived from a study of control samples from healthy donors and cancer patients. Using immunoSEQ multiplex PCR, the repertoire was profiled, and TCRdb retains in-frame clones only, with some absent. The sample includes around 79,000 clones, more than 85% of them seen just once. V shed 1 base, J shed 0 bases, and the junction held 2 bases outside the gene matches. Germline lookup yields CDR1 LGHDT and CDR2 YNNKEL (reference sequence). The CDR3 runs 16 residues. The sequenced sample was PBMCs. This TCR was recovered from a woman aged 40 to 50 with lung cancer. V usage is TRBV3-1 (or the pseudogene TRBV3-2) and J usage is TRBJ2-1; TRBD2 aligns across 8 bases. CDR3 protein: CASSQAAGDSYNEQFF. The CDR3 nucleotides are TGTGCCAGCAGCCAAGCAGCGGGGGACTCCTACAATGAGCAGTTCTTC.